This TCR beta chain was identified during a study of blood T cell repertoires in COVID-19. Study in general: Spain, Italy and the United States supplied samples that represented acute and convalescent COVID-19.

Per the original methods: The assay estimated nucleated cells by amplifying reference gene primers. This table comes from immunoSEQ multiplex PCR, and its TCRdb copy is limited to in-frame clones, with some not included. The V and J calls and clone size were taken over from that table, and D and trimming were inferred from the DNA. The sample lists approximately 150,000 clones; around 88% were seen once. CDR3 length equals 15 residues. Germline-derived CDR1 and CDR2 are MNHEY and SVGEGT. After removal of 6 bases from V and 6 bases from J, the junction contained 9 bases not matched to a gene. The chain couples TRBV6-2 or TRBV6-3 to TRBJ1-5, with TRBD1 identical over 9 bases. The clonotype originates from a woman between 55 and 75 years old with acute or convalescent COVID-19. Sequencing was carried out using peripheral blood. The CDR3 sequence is CASSRDRARGQPQHF. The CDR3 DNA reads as TGTGCCAGCAGCCGGGACAGGGCAAGGGGTCAGCCCCAGCATTTT.